A single TCR beta chain is shown here with its context. The sample belongs to a study of T cell changes during pregnancy in multiple sclerosis. Deletions cut 4 bases from V and 9 bases from J, with 20 bases between. Germline V gene sequence: CDR1 SGHTS, CDR2 YDEGEE. This CDR3 is built from 15 residues. Sequenced by immunoSEQ multiplex PCR; TCRdb stores in-frame clones only, minus some. The sample lists some 93,000 clones; almost 95% were seen once. The gene calls are TRBV5-8 and TRBJ1-5; D call uncertain. This clonotype originated in a female donor with multiple sclerosis, enrolled in a pregnancy study. Source: peripheral blood, taken after pregnancy. Here the CDR3 DNA reads TGTGCCAGCAGCCTCAACCCCCAGGTCTATTGGCCCCAGCATTTT. Protein: CASSLNPQVYWPQHF.